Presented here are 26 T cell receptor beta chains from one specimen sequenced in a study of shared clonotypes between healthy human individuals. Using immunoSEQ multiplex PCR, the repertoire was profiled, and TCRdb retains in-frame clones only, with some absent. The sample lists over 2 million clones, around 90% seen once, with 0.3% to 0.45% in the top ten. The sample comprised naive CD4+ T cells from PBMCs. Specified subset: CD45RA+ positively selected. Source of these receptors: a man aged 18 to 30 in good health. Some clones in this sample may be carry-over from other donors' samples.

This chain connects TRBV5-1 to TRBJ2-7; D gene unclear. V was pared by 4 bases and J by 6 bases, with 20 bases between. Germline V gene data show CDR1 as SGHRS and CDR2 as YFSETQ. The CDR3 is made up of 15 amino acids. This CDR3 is CASSPGDSVKGEQYF. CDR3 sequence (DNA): TGCGCCAGCAGCCCTGGCGATTCAGTTAAGGGCGAGCAGTACTTC.

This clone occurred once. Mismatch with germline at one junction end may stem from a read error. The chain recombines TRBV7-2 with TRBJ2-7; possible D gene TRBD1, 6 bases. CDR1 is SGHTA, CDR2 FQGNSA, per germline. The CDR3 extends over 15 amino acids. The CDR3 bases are TGTGCCAGCAGCTTAGTGGCAGGGGATTCCTCCGAGCAGTACTTC. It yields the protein CASSLVAGDSSEQYF.

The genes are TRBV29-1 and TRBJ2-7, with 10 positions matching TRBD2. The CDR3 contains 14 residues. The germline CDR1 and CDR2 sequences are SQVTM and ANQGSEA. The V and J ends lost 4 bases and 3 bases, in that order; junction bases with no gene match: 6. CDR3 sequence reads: CSVGTSGYLYEQYF. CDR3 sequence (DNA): TGCAGCGTTGGGACTAGCGGCTACCTCTACGAGCAGTACTTC.

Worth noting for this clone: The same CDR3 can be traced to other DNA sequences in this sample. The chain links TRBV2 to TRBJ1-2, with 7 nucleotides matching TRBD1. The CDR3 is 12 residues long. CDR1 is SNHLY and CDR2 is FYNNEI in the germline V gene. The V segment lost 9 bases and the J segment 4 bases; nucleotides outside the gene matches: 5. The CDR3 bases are TGTGCCAGTTCCCGGGACAGCTATGGCTACACCTTC. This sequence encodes CASSRDSYGYTF.

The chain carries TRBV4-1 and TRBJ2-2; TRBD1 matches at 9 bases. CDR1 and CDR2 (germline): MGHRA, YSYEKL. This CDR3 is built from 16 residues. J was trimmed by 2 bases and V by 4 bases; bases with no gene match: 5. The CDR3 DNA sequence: TGCGCCAGCAGCCCTCGGACAGGGGCCAACACCGGGGAGCTGTTTTTT. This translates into CASSPRTGANTGELFF.

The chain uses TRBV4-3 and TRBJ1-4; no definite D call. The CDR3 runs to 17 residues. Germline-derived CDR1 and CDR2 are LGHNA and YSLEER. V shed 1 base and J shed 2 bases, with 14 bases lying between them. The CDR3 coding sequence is TGCGCCAGCAGCCAAGGGGCCTCCCGGAGCACTAATGAAAAACTGTTTTTT. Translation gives CASSQGASRSTNEKLFF.

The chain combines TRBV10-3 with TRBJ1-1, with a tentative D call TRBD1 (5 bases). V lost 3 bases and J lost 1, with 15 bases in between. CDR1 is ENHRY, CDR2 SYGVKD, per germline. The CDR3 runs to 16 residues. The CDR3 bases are TGTGCCATCAGTGAATTTGGGGGGGGAGCGAACACTGAAGCTTTCTTT. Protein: CAISEFGGGANTEAFF.

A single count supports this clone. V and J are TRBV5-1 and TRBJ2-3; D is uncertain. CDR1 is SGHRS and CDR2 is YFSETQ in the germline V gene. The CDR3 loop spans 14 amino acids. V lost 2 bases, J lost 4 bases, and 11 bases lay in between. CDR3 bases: TGCGCCAGCAGCTTTCCCCTGGGCGCAGATACGCAGTATTTT. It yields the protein CASSFPLGADTQYF.

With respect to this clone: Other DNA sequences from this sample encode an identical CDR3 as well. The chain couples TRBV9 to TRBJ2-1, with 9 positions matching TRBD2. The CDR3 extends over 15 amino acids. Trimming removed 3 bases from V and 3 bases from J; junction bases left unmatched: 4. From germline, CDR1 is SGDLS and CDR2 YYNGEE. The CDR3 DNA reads TGTGCCAGCAGCGCGAGACTAGCGGACTACAATGAGCAGTTCTTC. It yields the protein CASSARLADYNEQFF.

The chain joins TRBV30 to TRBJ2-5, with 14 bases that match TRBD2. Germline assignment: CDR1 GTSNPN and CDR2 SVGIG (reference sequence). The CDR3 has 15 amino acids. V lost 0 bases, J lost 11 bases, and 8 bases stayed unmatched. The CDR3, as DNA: TGTGCCTGGAGTGTGGGACTAGCGGGAGTGGAGGAGCAGTACTTC. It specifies CAWSVGLAGVEEQYF.

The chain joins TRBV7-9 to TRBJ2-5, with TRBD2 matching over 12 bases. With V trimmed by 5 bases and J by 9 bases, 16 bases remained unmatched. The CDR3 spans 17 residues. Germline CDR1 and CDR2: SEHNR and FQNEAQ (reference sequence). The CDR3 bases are TGTGCCAGCAGCCCGTGGGGGCTAGCGGGAGGGTCTCCGGCCCAGTACTTC. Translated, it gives CASSPWGLAGGSPAQYF.

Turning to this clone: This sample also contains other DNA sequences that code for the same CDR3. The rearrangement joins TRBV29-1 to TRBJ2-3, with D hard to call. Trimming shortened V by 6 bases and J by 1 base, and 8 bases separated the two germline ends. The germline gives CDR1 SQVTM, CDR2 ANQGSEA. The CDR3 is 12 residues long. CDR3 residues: CSVAEGTDTQYF. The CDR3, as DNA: TGCAGCGTCGCCGAGGGCACAGATACGCAGTATTTT.

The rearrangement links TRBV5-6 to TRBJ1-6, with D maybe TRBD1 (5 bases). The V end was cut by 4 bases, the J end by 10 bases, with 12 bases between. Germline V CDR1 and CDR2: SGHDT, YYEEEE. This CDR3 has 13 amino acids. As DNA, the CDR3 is TGTGCCAGCAGCGGAGGGGTTAGCTCACCCCTCCACTTT. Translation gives CASSGGVSSPLHF.

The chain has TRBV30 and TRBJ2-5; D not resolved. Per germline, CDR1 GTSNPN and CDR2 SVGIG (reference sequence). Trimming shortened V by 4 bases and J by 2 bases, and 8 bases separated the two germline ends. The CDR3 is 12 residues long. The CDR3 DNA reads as TGTGCCTGGAATGGCCAGCAAGAGACCCAGTACTTC. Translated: CAWNGQQETQYF.

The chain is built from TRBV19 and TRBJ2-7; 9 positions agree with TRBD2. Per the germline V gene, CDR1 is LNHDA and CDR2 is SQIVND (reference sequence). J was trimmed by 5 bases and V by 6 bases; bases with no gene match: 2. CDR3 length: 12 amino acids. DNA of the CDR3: TGTGCCAGTAGGGGACTAGCTAACGAGCAGTACTTC. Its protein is CASRGLANEQYF.

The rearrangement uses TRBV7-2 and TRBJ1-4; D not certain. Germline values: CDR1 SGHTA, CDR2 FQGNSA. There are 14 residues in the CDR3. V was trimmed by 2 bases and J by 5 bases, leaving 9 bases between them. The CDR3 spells CASSLNGLNEKLFF. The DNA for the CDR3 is TGTGCCAGCAGCTTAAACGGACTGAATGAAAAACTGTTTTTT.

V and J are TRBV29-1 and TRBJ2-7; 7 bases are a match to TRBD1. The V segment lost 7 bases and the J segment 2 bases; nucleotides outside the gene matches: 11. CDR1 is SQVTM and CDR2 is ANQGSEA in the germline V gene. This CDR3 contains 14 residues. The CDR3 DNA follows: TGCAGCGCAAAAAGGGGGCAGGGAGCCTACGAGCAGTACTTC. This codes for CSAKRGQGAYEQYF.

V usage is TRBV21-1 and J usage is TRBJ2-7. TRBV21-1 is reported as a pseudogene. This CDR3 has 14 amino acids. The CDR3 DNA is TGTGCCAGCAGCACAACCGACCCACCAAACGAGCAGTACTTC. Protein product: CASSTTDPPNEQYF.

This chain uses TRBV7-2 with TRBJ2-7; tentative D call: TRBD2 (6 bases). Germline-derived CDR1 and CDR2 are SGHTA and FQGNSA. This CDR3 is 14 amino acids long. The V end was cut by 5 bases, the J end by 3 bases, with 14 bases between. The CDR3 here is CASSQGLTLYEQYF. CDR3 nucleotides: TGTGCCAGCAGCCAGGGACTTACTCTCTACGAGCAGTACTTC.

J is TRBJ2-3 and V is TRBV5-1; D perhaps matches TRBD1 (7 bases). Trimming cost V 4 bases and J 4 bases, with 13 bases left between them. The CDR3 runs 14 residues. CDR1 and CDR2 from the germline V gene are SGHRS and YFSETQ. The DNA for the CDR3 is TGCGCCAGCAGCCAGGGGGGACCCCCAGATACGCAGTATTTT. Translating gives CASSQGGPPDTQYF.

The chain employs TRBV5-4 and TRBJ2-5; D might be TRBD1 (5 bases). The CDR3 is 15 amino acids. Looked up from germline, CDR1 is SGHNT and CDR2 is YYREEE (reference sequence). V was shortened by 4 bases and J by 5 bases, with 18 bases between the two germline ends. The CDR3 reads CASSSGHSVMETQYF. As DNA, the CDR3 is TGTGCCAGCAGCAGTGGACACTCTGTGATGGAGACCCAGTACTTC.

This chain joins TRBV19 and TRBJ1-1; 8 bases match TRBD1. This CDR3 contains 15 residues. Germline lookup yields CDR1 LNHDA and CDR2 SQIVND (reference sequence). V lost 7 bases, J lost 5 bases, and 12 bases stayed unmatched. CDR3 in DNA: TGTGCCAGTACCCCGACAGGGGCCGGGAGGACTGAAGCTTTCTTT. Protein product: CASTPTGAGRTEAFF. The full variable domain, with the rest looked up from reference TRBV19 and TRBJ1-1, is DGGITQSPKYLFRKEGQNVTLSCEQNLNHDAMYWYRQDPGQGLRLIYYSQIVNDFQKGDIAEGYSVSREKKESFPLTVTSAQKNPTAFYLCASTPTGAGRTEAFFGQGTRLTVV.

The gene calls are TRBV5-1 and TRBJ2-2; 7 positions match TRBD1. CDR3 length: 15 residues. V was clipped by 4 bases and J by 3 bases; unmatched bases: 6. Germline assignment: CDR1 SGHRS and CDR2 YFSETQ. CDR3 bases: TGCGCCAGCAGCCCTGGGACAGATCACACCGGGGAGCTGTTTTTT. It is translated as CASSPGTDHTGELFF. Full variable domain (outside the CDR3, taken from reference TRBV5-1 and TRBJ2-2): KAGVTQTPRYLIKTRGQQVTLSCSPISGHRSVSWYQQTPGQGLQFLFEYFSETQRNKGNFPGRFSGRQFSNSRSEMNVSTLELGDSALYLCASSPGTDHTGELFFGEGSRLTVL.

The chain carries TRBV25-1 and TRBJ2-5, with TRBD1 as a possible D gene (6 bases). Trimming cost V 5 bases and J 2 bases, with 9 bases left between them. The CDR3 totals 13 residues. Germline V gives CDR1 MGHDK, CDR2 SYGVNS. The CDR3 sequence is CASSTRGQETQYF. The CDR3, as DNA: TGTGCCAGCAGTACCAGGGGTCAAGAGACCCAGTACTTC.

The CDR3 here is CASSVVGAPGETQYF. The CDR3, as DNA: TGTGCCAGCAGCGTAGTCGGAGCTCCGGGAGAGACCCAGTACTTC. This chain joins TRBV9 and TRBJ2-5; D is undetermined. This CDR3 is built from 15 residues. Germline-derived CDR1 and CDR2 are SGDLS and YYNGEE. The ends were cut back, 0 bases at V and 4 bases at J, with 13 bases in the middle.

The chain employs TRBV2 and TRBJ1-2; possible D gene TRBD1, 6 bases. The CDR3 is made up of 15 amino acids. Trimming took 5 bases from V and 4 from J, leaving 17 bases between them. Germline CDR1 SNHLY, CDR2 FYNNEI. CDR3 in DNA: TGTGCCAGCAGTCAACAGGGTTGGGGAGCCTATGGCTACACCTTC. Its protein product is CASSQQGWGAYGYTF.